Here is one TCR beta chain with its context. The target antigen is unknown. These data originate in a study of shared clonotypes between healthy human individuals. Whole-study context: CD8 memory received one plate per donor, CD8 naive two, CD4 memory three and CD4 naive three.

The CDR3 runs 15 residues. Per the germline V gene, CDR1 is SGHDT and CDR2 is YYEEEE. Trimming stripped 5 bases from V and 2 bases from J, with 17 bases between. General observations from the study: The donor pool, a small one, limited the genetic and exposure-history diversity represented.

As handled by the study authors: As immunoSEQ supplied junction-only sequences (without quality scores), filtering differed. Assay used: immunoSEQ multiplex PCR; TCRdb lists only in-frame clones, some missing. V and J calls and clone size come straight from that table; D and trimming were deduced from the DNA. The repertoire holds more than 2 million clones, with 90% to 95% as singletons. The chain recombines TRBV5-6 with TRBJ2-7; either TRBD1 or TRBD2 may supply D (6 bases each). The sample consisted of naive CD4+ T cells sorted from blood. Indicated subset: CD45RA+ positively selected. This sequence originates from a man between 18 and 29 years old in good health. The CDR3 sequence: CASSSGPGGPYEQYF. The CDR3 DNA reads as TGTGCCAGCAGTTCGGGGCCCGGGGGCCCCTACGAGCAGTACTTC.